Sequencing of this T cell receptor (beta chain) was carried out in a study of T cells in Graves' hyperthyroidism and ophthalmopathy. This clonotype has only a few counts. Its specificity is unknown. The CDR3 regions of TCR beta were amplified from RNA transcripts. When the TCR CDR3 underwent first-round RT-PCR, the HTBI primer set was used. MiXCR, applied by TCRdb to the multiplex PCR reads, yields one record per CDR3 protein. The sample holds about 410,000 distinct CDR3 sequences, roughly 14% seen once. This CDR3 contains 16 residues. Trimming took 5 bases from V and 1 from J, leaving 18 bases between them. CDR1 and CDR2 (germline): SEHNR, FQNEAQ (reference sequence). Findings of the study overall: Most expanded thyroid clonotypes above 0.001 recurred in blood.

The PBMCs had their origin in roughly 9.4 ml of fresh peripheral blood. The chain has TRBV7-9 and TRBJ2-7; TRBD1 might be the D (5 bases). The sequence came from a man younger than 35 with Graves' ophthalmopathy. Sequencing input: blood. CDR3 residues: CASSPPLGENSYEQYF. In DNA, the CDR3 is TGTGCCAGCAGCCCCCCCTTAGGGGAAAATTCCTACGAGCAGTACTTC.